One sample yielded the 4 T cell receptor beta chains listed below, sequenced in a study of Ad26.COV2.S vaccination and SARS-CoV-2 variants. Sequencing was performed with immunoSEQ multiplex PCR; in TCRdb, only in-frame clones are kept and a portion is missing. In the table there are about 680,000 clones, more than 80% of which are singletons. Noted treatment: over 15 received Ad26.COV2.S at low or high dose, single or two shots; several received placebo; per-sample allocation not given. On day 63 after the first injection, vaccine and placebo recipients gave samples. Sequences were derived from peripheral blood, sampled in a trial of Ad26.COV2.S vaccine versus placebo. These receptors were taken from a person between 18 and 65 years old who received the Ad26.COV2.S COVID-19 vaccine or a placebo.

CDR3 region: CASSPKSGGATGELFF. CDR3 bases: TGTGCCAGCAGCCCCAAGAGCGGGGGGGCCACCGGGGAGCTGTTTTTT. The genes are TRBV11-3 and TRBJ2-2; 10 bases fit TRBD2. The junction had 7 bases not matched to a gene; V was cut back by 5 bases and J by 4 bases. There are 16 residues in the CDR3. From germline, CDR1 is SGHNT and CDR2 YENEEA.

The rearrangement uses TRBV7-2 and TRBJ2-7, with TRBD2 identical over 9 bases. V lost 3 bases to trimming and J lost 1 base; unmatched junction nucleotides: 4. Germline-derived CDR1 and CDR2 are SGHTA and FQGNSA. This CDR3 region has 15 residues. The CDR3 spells CASSLLAGPSYEQYF. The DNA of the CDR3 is TGTGCCAGCAGCTTGCTAGCGGGGCCTTCCTACGAGCAGTACTTC.

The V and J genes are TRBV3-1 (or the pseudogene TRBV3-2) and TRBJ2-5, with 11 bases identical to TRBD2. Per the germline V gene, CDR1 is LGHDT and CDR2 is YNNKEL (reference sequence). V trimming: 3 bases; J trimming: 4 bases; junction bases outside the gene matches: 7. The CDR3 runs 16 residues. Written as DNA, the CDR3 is TGTGCCAGCAGCCAGATGACTAGCGGGGCAGGAGAGACCCAGTACTTC. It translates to CASSQMTSGAGETQYF.

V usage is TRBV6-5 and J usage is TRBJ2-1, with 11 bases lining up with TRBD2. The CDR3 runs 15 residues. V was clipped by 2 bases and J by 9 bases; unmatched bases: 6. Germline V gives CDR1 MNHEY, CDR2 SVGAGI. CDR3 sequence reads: CASSYGVAGGAEQFF. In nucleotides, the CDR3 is TGTGCCAGCAGTTACGGAGTAGCGGGGGGGGCTGAGCAGTTCTTC.